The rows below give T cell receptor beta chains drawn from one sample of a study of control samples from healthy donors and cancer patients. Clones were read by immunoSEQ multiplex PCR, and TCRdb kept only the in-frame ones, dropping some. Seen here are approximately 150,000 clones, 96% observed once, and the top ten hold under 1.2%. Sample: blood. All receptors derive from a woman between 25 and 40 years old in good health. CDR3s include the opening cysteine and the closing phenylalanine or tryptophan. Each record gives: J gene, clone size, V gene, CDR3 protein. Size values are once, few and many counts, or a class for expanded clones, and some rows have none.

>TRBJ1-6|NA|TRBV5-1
CASRQGVRNSPLHF
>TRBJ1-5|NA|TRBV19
CASSGGRGDQPQHF
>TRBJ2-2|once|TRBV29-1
CSARGSGTGELFF
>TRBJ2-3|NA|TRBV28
CASSLGLAGGGFTDTQYF
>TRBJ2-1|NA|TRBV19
CASSGPWDRGPTSYNEQFF
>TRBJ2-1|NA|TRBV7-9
CASSSGGRGYPYNEQFF
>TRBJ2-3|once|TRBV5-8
CASSDYLRTIHLTDTQYF
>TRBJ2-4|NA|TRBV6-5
CASSYGTAQGNIQYF
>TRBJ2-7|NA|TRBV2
CASRETGAYEQYF
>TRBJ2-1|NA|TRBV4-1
CASSHYREMAYNEQFF
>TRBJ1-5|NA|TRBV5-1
CASSFGTGNQPQHF
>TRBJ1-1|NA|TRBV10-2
CASGGGNTEAFF
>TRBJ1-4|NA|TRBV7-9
CASSLVLGLGTSTNEKLFF
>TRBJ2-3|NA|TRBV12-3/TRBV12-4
CASSSNSDTQYF
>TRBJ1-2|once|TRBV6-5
CASSSPTGGNYGYTF
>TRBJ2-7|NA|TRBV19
CASRNAGTALPEQYF
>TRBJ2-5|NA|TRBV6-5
CASSTGLETQYF
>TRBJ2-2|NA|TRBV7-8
CASSGDSWNTGELFF
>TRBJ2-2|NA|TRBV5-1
CASSRTSTNTGELFF
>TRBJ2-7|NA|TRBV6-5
CASRDGGTGDYEQYF
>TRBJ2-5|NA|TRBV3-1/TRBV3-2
CASSQDASSQETQYF
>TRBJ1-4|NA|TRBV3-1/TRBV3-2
CASSQAEKLFF
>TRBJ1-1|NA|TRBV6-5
CASSLGENTEAFF
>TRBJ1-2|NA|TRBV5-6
CASSLMGAYGYTF
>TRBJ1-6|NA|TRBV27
CASSGEGYDSPLHF
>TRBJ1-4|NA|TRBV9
CASSLQGQTNEKLFF
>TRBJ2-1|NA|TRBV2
CASSERGGTYNEQFF
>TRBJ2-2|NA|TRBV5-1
CASSLSAGVGGTGELFF
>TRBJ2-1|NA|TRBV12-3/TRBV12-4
CAIIAGGRNEQFF
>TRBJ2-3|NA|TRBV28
CASSLSSQGTDTQYF
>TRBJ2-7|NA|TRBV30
CAWTRPYGYEQYF
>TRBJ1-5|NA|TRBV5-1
CASSLDGPSNQPQHF
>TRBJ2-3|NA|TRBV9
CASSVGDTQYF
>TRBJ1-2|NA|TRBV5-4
CASRGGTPHGYTF
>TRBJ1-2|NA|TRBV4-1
CASSQEADYGYTF
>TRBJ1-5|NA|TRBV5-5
CASSLNSNQPQHF
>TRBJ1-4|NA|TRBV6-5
CASRGIQGTNEKLFF
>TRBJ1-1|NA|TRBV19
CASSTYYGTPSRAMNTEAFF
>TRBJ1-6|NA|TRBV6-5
CASSSSNSPLHF
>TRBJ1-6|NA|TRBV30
CAWSEGQGGSPLHF
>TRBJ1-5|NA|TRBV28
CASSFLSSNQPQHF
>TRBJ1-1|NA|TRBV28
CASRQVEAFF
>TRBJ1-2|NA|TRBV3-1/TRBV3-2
CASSRVRLGGYTF
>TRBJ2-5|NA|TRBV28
CASSLWWEGRETQYF
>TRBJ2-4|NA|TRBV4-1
CASSQVGREILAKNIQYF
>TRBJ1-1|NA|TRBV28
CASSYVGEAWTFF
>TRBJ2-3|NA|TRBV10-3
CAIRDTDTQYF
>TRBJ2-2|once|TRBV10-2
CASSTGPNPGELFF
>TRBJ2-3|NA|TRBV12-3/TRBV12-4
CASSLGVDTQYF
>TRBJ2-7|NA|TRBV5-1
CASSLGAGFHEQYF
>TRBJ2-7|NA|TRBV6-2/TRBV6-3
CASRPYDVRDKAFWALEQYF
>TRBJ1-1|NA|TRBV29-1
CSVDALRNTEAFF
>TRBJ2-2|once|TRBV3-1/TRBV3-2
CASSQPQGITGELFF